The 2 T cell receptor beta chains presented below share a single source sample, sequenced in a study of glioma-infiltrating T cells. Amplification of TCR alpha and beta CDR3 regions from RNA used iRepertoire nested multiplex PCR. TCRdb re-derived calls from the multiplex PCR reads in MiXCR, one entry per CDR3 protein. Among around 390,000 distinct CDR3 sequences listed, approximately 42% were seen once. Sequencing input: glioma tissue, nonneoplastic brain tissue, or PBMCs (not recorded which). The receptors originated from a human donor with low-grade glioma or glioblastoma, undergoing nonglioma brain surgery, or in good health (not recorded which).

This clonotype was counted at least ten times. The V gene is TRBV24-1, the J gene TRBJ2-3, with 11 bases that match TRBD1. V gave up 4 bases and J gave up 4 bases; unmatched junction bases: 3. The germline V gene has CDR1 KGHDR and CDR2 SFDVKD. The CDR3 has 15 amino acids. The CDR3 DNA follows: TGTGCCACCAGTGACCGGACAGGGGGCGCAGATACGCAGTATTTT. Protein product: CATSDRTGGADTQYF.

DNA for the CDR3: TGTGCCAGCAGCCAAGCCTTAGCGAGCCAAGAGACCCAGTACTTC. It translates to CASSQALASQETQYF. The rearrangement joins TRBV3-1 to TRBJ2-5; TRBD2 is a possible D gene (5 bases). Germline V CDR1 and CDR2: LGHDT, YNNKEL (reference sequence). The germline V and J ends were trimmed by 1 base and 1 base, with 10 bases remaining between them. CDR3 length equals 15 residues.